The present TCR beta chain was sequenced within a study of blood T cell repertoires in COVID-19. About the study: Donors in the United States, Italy and Spain gave samples during acute or convalescent COVID-19. In each case, the material was cDNA or gDNA derived from T cells, B-cell-depleted T cells, or PBMCs.

Under the authors' procedure: Amplification of reference gene primers was used by the study to estimate nucleated cell counts. Profiling relied on immunoSEQ multiplex PCR, and the TCRdb table lists in-frame clones only, not all of them. The V and J calls and clone size are taken from that table; D and trimming were inferred from the DNA. The sample has roughly 38,000 clones; around 80% are singletons. The V segment lost 3 bases and the J segment 4 bases; nucleotides outside the gene matches: 6. Germline CDR1 LGHDT, CDR2 YNNKEL (reference sequence). CDR3 length: 14 amino acids. The chain is built from TRBV3-1 (or the pseudogene TRBV3-2) and TRBJ2-7, with TRBD1 matching over 7 bases. The sequencing input was peripheral blood. This receptor was taken from a man aged 60 to 69 with acute or convalescent COVID-19. CDR3 loop: CASSHGTEGYEQYF. CDR3 coding DNA: TGTGCCAGCAGCCATGGGACAGAGGGTTACGAGCAGTACTTC.